This TCR beta chain was profiled in a study of blood T cells in healthy people across ages. Study-level points and caveats: Diversity of TCR beta per million T cells declined in a roughly linear way with age. With donor CMV status unknown, expanded clonotype changes were possibly confounded.

Aged roughly 6 to 90, donors were systemically healthy Caucasians from Russia. Per sample, a minimum of 7 million PBMCs were isolated. Ten or more counts support this clonotype. Its antigen is not identified. A J-beta primer mix and a sample-barcoded 5' primer were used in a second PCR of about 7 to 11 cycles. TCRdb independently ran MiXCR on the 5' RACE reads; one entry per CDR3 protein. The data hold hundreds of thousands of distinct CDR3 sequences, with 29% observed a single time. The CDR3 consists of 15 residues. Trimming at V came to 3 bases and at J to 8 bases, leaving 8 bases not matched to a gene. The V gene's germline CDR1 is DFQATT and CDR2 SNEGSKA (reference sequence).

Sequencing input: blood. The source of this sequence is a woman older than 75 in good health. This rearrangement joins TRBV20-1 to TRBJ2-1, with 12 positions matching TRBD2. The DNA for the CDR3 is TGCAGTGCTAGCTCACTAGCGGGGGGTCTTGATGAGCAGTTCTTC. Residues: CSASSLAGGLDEQFF.